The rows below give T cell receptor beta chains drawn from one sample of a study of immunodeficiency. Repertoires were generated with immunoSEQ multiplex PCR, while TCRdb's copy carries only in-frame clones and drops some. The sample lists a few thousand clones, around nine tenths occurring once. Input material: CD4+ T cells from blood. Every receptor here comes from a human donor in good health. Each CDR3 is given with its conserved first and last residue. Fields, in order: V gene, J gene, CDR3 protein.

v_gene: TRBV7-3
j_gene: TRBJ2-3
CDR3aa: CASNPPPLTSGRFTDTQYF

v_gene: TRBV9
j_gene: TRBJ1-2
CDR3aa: CASSVFQGGSYTF

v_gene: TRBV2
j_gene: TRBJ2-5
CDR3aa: CASSSGRTTETQYF

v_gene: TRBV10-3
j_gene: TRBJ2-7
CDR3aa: CAISDTPGSNHEQYF

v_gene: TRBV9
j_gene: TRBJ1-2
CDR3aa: CASSVQNFGYTF

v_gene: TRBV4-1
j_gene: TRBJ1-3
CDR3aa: CASSQGGYTGNTIYF

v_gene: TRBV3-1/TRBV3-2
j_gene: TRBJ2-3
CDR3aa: CASRSHSGALADTQYF

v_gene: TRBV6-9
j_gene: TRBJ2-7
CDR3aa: CASSYYPGSGGHGGYEQYF

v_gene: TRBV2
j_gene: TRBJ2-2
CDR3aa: CASTGGSRTGELFF

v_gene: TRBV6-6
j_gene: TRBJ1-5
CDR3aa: CASSPRSNQPQHF

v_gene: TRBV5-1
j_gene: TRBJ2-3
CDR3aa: CASSRGAGDTQYF

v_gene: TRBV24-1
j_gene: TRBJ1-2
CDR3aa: CATSDLTVTYGYTF

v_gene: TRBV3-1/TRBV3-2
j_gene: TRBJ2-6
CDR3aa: CASSQAVWAGANVLTF

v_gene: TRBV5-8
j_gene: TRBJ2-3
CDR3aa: CASTLSGATDTQYF

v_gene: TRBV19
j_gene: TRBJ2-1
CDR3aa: CASSAHPKVGGYNEQFF